Below are 4 T cell receptor beta chains sequenced from a single sample in a study of OX40 agonist ivuxolimab in advanced cancers. This table comes from immunoSEQ multiplex PCR, and its TCRdb copy is limited to in-frame clones, with some not included. This repertoire shows roughly 24,000 clones, roughly 85% found once; its top ten account for roughly 33%. The material sequenced was CD4+ or CD8+ T cells sorted from blood, taken in a trial of the OX40 agonist ivuxolimab. The source is an adult with an advanced solid tumor such as melanoma, head and neck, liver or kidney cancer.

The chain has TRBV19 and TRBJ2-3; maybe TRBD2 (5 bases). This CDR3 is built from 15 residues. Germline V gene sequence: CDR1 LNHDA, CDR2 SQIVND (reference sequence). Between the trimmed V and J ends, which lost 5 bases and 0 bases, there was a span of 12 bases. The CDR3 DNA is TGTGCCAGTAGTGAGGCCCGACTAAGCACAGATACGCAGTATTTT. As protein: CASSEARLSTDTQYF.

The V gene is TRBV19, the J gene TRBJ1-1; D is possibly TRBD1 (5 bases). CDR1 and CDR2 (germline): LNHDA, SQIVND (reference sequence). CDR3 length equals 14 residues. Trimming cost V 5 bases and J 0 bases, with 10 bases left between them. The CDR3 nucleotides are TGTGCCAGTAGTGACAGTTCCATGAACACTGAAGCTTTCTTT. Amino acids: CASSDSSMNTEAFF.

The chain joins TRBV6-5 to TRBJ2-6, with D unclear. Germline V CDR1 and CDR2: MNHEY, SVGAGI. V lost 3 bases, J lost 0 bases, and 3 bases lay in between. This CDR3 comprises 14 residues. The CDR3 region is CASSYGSGANVLTF. The CDR3 DNA is TGTGCCAGCAGTTATGGCTCTGGGGCCAACGTCCTGACTTTC.

This rearrangement joins TRBV7-6 to TRBJ1-4, with a weak D call TRBD1 (5 bases). V was pared by 5 bases and J by 12 bases, with 25 bases between. From germline, CDR1 is SGHVS and CDR2 FNYEAQ. CDR3 length: 16 amino acids. CDR3 DNA: TGTGCCAGCAGCCCCGGACGGGTGAAGTCATTGGGGGAACTGTTTTTT. This sequence encodes CASSPGRVKSLGELFF.